Following are 10 T cell receptor beta chains from one sample sequenced in a study of cytomegalovirus exposure and HLA in healthy donors. 13 Jbeta primers and 60 Vbeta primers were used for the PCR. Data came from immunoSEQ multiplex PCR; TCRdb stores just in-frame clones and leaves some out. The top ten clones hold about a tenth of a sample with approximately 160,000 clones, just under 80% of them seen once. Sequenced sample: PBMCs. All receptors come from a man younger than 35 in good health and CMV-seropositive.

For the CDR3, the DNA is TGCGCCAGCAGCCAAGTGCGGGGCTCCTACGAGCAGTACTTC. Its translation: CASSQVRGSYEQYF. This chain links TRBV4-1 with TRBJ2-7; D might be TRBD2 (6 bases). Per the germline V gene, CDR1 is MGHRA and CDR2 is YSYEKL. There are 14 residues in the CDR3. V dropped 1 base and J dropped 0 bases, with 7 bases sitting between them.

The chain carries TRBV29-1 and TRBJ2-7; 7 bases are shared with TRBD1. This CDR3 spans 12 amino acids. J lost 1 base, V lost 7 bases, and 4 bases had no gene match. Per the germline V gene, CDR1 is SQVTM and CDR2 is ANQGSEA. Written as DNA, the CDR3 is TGCAGCGCCCGGGACAGATCCTACGAGCAGTACTTC. Translating gives CSARDRSYEQYF.

In its sample, this clone was seen once. Other DNA sequences in this sample translate to the same CDR3. This sequence joins TRBV7-9 and TRBJ1-1; 10 bases line up with TRBD1. With V trimmed by 4 bases and J by 4 bases, 6 bases remained unmatched. The CDR3 is 15 residues long. CDR1 is SEHNR and CDR2 is FQNEAQ in the germline V gene (reference sequence). In DNA, the CDR3 is TGTGCCAGCAGCTCAAACGGACAGGGGGGCACTGAAGCTTTCTTT. Translating it yields CASSSNGQGGTEAFF.

This clone was observed a handful of times. This rearrangement joins TRBV6-5 to TRBJ2-2; TRBD1 matches 9 bases. Germline loops: CDR1 MNHEY, CDR2 SVGAGI. The V and J ends lost 6 bases and 7 bases, in that order; junction bases with no gene match: 9. The CDR3 is 15 amino acids. CDR3 DNA sequence: TGTGCCAGCAGCAACCGGGACAGGGTCGACGGGGAGCTGTTTTTT. Its protein is CASSNRDRVDGELFF.

The J gene is TRBJ2-5, the V gene TRBV21-1; TRBD1 reflects the table's D call only, with no check against the DNA. TRBV21-1 has pseudogene status. This CDR3 has 14 amino acids. CDR3 protein: CASSCPTGQETQYF. The CDR3 bases are TGTGCCAGCAGCTGCCCGACAGGGCAAGAGACCCAGTACTTC.

The chain couples TRBV6-5 to TRBJ2-1, with 9 bases fitting TRBD2. The V gene end was trimmed by 6 bases and the J gene end by 8 bases; junction bases not matched to a gene: 8. CDR3 length: 14 amino acids. Looked up from germline, CDR1 is MNHEY and CDR2 is SVGAGI. CDR3 nucleotide sequence: TGTGCCAGCAGCTCCTGGCCTAGCGGGGATGAGCAGTTCTTC. Protein sequence: CASSSWPSGDEQFF.

The genes are TRBV7-8 and TRBJ1-5; D remains unclear. Germline V gives CDR1 SGHVS, CDR2 FQNEAQ. V lost 0 bases and J 7 bases, leaving 7 bases between the germline ends. This CDR3 has 13 amino acids. The CDR3, as DNA: TGTGCCAGCAGCTTAGCCAGGAAGCAGCCCCAGCATTTT. The encoded protein is CASSLARKQPQHF.

The V gene is TRBV6-5, the J gene TRBJ2-7, with D possibly TRBD2 on 6 matching bases. CDR3 size: 16 residues. Germline values: CDR1 MNHEY, CDR2 SVGAGI. The V end lost 4 bases, the J end lost 2 bases, and 18 bases lay between the germline ends. CDR3 amino acids: CASSSDKWGETYEQYF. CDR3 bases: TGTGCCAGCAGTTCCGACAAGTGGGGGGAGACCTACGAGCAGTACTTC.

This clone was seen just once. The gene calls are TRBV19 and TRBJ2-5; D perhaps matches TRBD1 (6 bases). The length of the CDR3 is 15 residues. V was trimmed by 1 base and J by 2 bases, leaving 11 bases between them. Per germline, CDR1 LNHDA and CDR2 SQIVND (reference sequence). As DNA, the CDR3 is TGTGCCAGTAGTATAGCCTACGGACAGCAAGAGACCCAGTACTTC. Translation gives CASSIAYGQQETQYF.

The count of this clone is one. The rearrangement joins TRBV28 to TRBJ2-7; 10 bases line up with TRBD2. V trimming: 6 bases; J trimming: 2 bases; junction bases outside the gene matches: 7. The CDR3 sequence is 15 residues long. Germline loops: CDR1 MDHEN, CDR2 SYDVKM. The CDR3 sequence is CASRSPLAGAYEQYF. The CDR3 coding sequence is TGTGCCAGCAGATCCCCTCTAGCGGGAGCCTACGAGCAGTACTTC.